These 19 T cell receptor beta chains originate from one sample sequenced in a study of breast tumors, draining lymph nodes, adjacent tissues. TCRdb recomputed calls from the multiplex PCR reads with MiXCR, one row per CDR3 protein. This table has 150,000 to 200,000 distinct CDR3 sequences, over 25% appearing once. Axillary draining lymph nodes of breast cancer patients supplied the node samples. Specimen: axillary lymph node tissue. These receptor sequences come from a female donor with breast cancer. Some clones in this sample may be carry-over from other donors' samples.

This clonotype was counted ten times or more. The chain links TRBV18 to TRBJ2-7; D remains ambiguous. This CDR3 contains 13 residues. The germline gives CDR1 KGHSH, CDR2 LQKENI. V gave up 1 base and J gave up 3 bases, with 7 bases separating them. CDR3 in amino acids: CASSPRSNYEQYF. The CDR3 DNA follows: TGTGCCAGCTCACCACGGTCTAACTACGAGCAGTACTTC. The full variable domain, with the rest looked up from reference TRBV18 and TRBJ2-7, is NAGVMQNPRHLVRRRGQEARLRCSPMKGHSHVYWYRQLPEEGLKFMVYLQKENIIDESGMPKERFSAEFPKEGPSILRIQQVVRGDSAAYFCASSPRSNYEQYFGPGTRLTVT.

This clonotype was detected many times. This chain links TRBV6-6 with TRBJ2-7; no clear D. V shed 6 bases and J shed 3 bases, with 12 bases lying between them. The CDR3 spans 13 residues. Germline values: CDR1 MNHNY, CDR2 SVGAGI (reference sequence). The CDR3 coding sequence is TGTGCCAGCAGCCGGTCTCATTTCTACGAGCAGTACTTC. Residues: CASSRSHFYEQYF.

The table lists this clonotype with many counts. V is TRBV11-3 and J is TRBJ2-3; D remains ambiguous. The CDR3 is made up of 12 amino acids. Germline values: CDR1 SGHNT, CDR2 YENEEA. V lost 3 bases and J 6 bases, leaving 7 bases between the germline ends. The CDR3 DNA reads as TGTGCCAGCAGCTTTGGGCCGGATACGCAGTATTTT. This codes for CASSFGPDTQYF. Filled out from reference TRBV11-3 and TRBJ2-3, the complete variable domain reads EAGVVQSPRYKIIEKKQPVAFWCNPISGHNTLYWYLQNLGQGPELLIRYENEEAVDDSQLPKDRFSAERLKGVDSTLKIQPAELGDSAVYLCASSFGPDTQYFGPGTRLTVL.

This clonotype was detected a few times. V usage is TRBV6-6 and J usage is TRBJ2-7; 7 nucleotides match TRBD2. There are 14 residues in the CDR3. The germline CDR1 and CDR2 sequences are MNHNY and SVGAGI (reference sequence). The junction had 5 bases not matched to a gene; V was cut back by 0 bases and J by 6 bases. The CDR3 bases are TGTGCCAGCAGTTACTCGGGGGGGGGTACCGAGCAGTACTTC. Protein product: CASSYSGGGTEQYF.

About this clonotype itself: One end of the junction does not line up with germline, which may come from a read error. The chain couples TRBV20-1 to TRBJ2-6; no clear D gene. This CDR3 spans 8 amino acids. The germline V gene encodes CDR1 DFQATT and CDR2 SNEGSKA (reference sequence). CDR3 protein: CSARVLTF. CDR3 in DNA: TGCAGTGCTAGAGTCCTCACTTTC.

The table lists this clonotype with many counts. At one of its ends the junction is not consistent with the germline gene, which may arise from a read error. J is TRBJ2-5 and V is TRBV10-3, with D tentatively TRBD1 or TRBD2 (6 bases each). The CDR3 has 15 residues. Germline lookup yields CDR1 ENHRY and CDR2 SYGVKD. CDR3 in amino acids: CAISESKGGGEIQYF. CDR3 DNA: TGTGCCATCAGTGAGTCGAAGGGGGGAGGAGAGATCCAGTACTTC.

This clonotype came up many times. The chain employs TRBV14 and TRBJ1-3; possible D gene TRBD1, 5 bases. The V end was cut by 2 bases, the J end by 0 bases, with 17 bases between. CDR3 length equals 18 residues. Per the germline V gene, CDR1 is SGHDN and CDR2 is FVKESK. The chain's CDR3 is CASSQWGRGRDSGNTIYF. The DNA of the CDR3 is TGTGCCAGCAGCCAATGGGGCCGCGGCCGGGACTCTGGAAACACCATATATTTT.

On this clonotype: The final CDR3 position lacks the conserved phenylalanine or tryptophan, pointing to a likely read error. The gene calls are TRBV13 and TRBJ2-3; D possibly corresponds to TRBD2 (5 bases). V shed 5 bases and J shed 6 bases, with 18 bases lying between them. Per germline, CDR1 PRHDT and CDR2 FYEKMQ (reference sequence). The CDR3 consists of 15 residues. CDR3 residues: CASSVEGSPGDTQYL. The CDR3 DNA sequence: TGTGCCAGCAGCGTAGAAGGCTCTCCGGGGGATACGCAGTATCTT.

This chain uses TRBV30 with TRBJ1-4; possible D gene TRBD1, 5 bases. The V and J ends lost 0 bases and 7 bases respectively, with 15 bases between them. Per germline, CDR1 GTSNPN and CDR2 SVGIG (reference sequence). This CDR3 is built from 15 residues. CDR3 sequence (DNA): TGTGCCTGGAGTGTCAGTCCAGGGTCGGGTGAAAAACTGTTTTTT. This codes for CAWSVSPGSGEKLFF. The full variable domain, completed using reference TRBV30 and TRBJ1-4, is SQTIHQWPATLVQPVGSPLSLECTVEGTSNPNLYWYRQAAGRGLQLLFYSVGIGQISSEVPQNLSASRPQDRQFILSSKKLLLSDSGFYLCAWSVSPGSGEKLFFGSGTQLSVL.

At least ten counts were recorded for this clonotype. The chain links TRBV5-8 to TRBJ2-1; TRBD1 agrees at 9 bases. With 2 bases clipped from V and 5 bases from J, the junction kept 5 bases outside the gene matches. The CDR3 has 15 amino acids. Germline lookup yields CDR1 SGHTS and CDR2 YDEGEE. The CDR3 region is CASSFGQGFHNEQFF. CDR3 DNA: TGTGCCAGCAGCTTTGGACAGGGGTTTCACAATGAGCAGTTCTTC.

This clonotype has ten or more counts. The chain carries TRBV20-1 and TRBJ2-1, with 8 bases lining up with TRBD2. Losses at the gene ends were 1 base for V and 7 bases for J; bases not matched to a gene: 6. The CDR3 covers 14 residues. The V gene's germline CDR1 is DFQATT and CDR2 SNEGSKA (reference sequence). The CDR3 is CSARAGGIENEQFF. The CDR3, as DNA: TGCAGTGCTAGAGCGGGAGGGATAGAGAATGAGCAGTTCTTC.

With respect to this clonotype: This may be a read error: a much more frequent sequence differs by one nucleotide. The gene calls are TRBV5-6 and TRBJ2-1; D remains ambiguous. The CDR3 length is 14 residues. CDR1 and CDR2 (germline): SGHDT, YYEEEE. Between the trimmed V and J ends, which lost 4 bases and 0 bases, there was a span of 8 bases. CDR3 nucleotide sequence: TGTGCCAGCAGCCCCGTGTCCTCCTACAATGAGCAGTTCTTC. Protein: CASSPVSSYNEQFF.

This clonotype was counted at least ten times. The chain links TRBV20-1 to TRBJ1-2; D unresolved. Deletions cut 3 bases from V and 5 bases from J, with 13 bases between. CDR3 size: 13 residues. Germline V gene data show CDR1 as DFQATT and CDR2 as SNEGSKA (reference sequence). The CDR3 region has the DNA TGCAGTGCTAGGAGGAAGGGAAATTATGGCTACACCTTC. It yields the protein CSARRKGNYGYTF.

In regard to this clonotype: The CDR3 end shows no conserved phenylalanine or tryptophan, and so a read error is likely. The DNA is omitted, as the CDR3 cannot be located on it reliably, and the CDR3 follows TCRdb's listing. The rearrangement links TRBV9 to TRBJ2-6; the D call of TRBD2 is as the table states it, not checked on the DNA. The CDR3 adds up to 9 amino acids, both ends counted. The germline V gene has CDR1 SGDLS and CDR2 YYNGEE. CDR3 protein: CASSVGNVA.

This clonotype appeared many times. The V and J genes are TRBV4-1 and TRBJ2-1; 10 nucleotides align to TRBD2. The CDR3 is 15 amino acids. V shed 5 bases and J 4 bases; nucleotides not matched to a gene: 5. CDR1 is MGHRA, CDR2 YSYEKL, per germline. CDR3: CASSGSGGDYNEQFF. In DNA, the CDR3 is TGCGCCAGCAGCGGGAGCGGGGGGGATTACAATGAGCAGTTCTTC.

The table lists this clonotype with a few counts. This chain uses TRBV30 with TRBJ2-3; TRBD2 agrees at 12 bases. J was trimmed by 0 bases and V by 2 bases; bases with no gene match: 3. Germline loops: CDR1 GTSNPN, CDR2 SVGIG (reference sequence). The CDR3 totals 16 residues. For the CDR3, the DNA is TGTGCCTGGAGTTCGCTAGCGGGGGGGAGCACAGATACGCAGTATTTT. Translating it yields CAWSSLAGGSTDTQYF.

This clonotype has just one count. The chain recombines TRBV20-1 with TRBJ1-5, with D possibly matching TRBD1 (6 bases). The germline V gene encodes CDR1 DFQATT and CDR2 SNEGSKA (reference sequence). CDR3 length: 15 amino acids. V lost 2 bases, J lost 1 base, and 12 bases lay in between. The CDR3 nucleotides read TGCAGTGCTAGACAGAGGGGGGAAAGCAATCAGCCCCAGCATTTT. Translating it yields CSARQRGESNQPQHF.

The chain uses TRBV6-1 and TRBJ1-1, with D maybe TRBD1 (6 bases). The ends were cut back, 6 bases at V and 3 bases at J, with 17 bases in the middle. The CDR3 loop spans 15 amino acids. CDR1 and CDR2 (germline): MNHNS, SASEGT. The DNA of the CDR3 is TGTGCCAGCAGAGAGCAGGGGTCTGGGTACACTGAAGCTTTCTTT. As protein: CASREQGSGYTEAFF.

The V and J genes are TRBV7-2 and TRBJ1-1, with a possible D match to TRBD1 (5 bases). V dropped 1 base and J dropped 4 bases, with 13 bases sitting between them. Germline V gene sequence: CDR1 SGHTA, CDR2 FQGNSA. The CDR3 sequence is 15 residues long. CDR3: CASSLVQGMVTEAFF. CDR3 in DNA: TGTGCCAGCAGCTTAGTGCAGGGTATGGTCACTGAAGCTTTCTTT.